The rows below give T cell receptor beta chains drawn from one sample of a study of blood T cell repertoires in COVID-19. Profiling relied on immunoSEQ multiplex PCR, and the TCRdb table lists in-frame clones only, not all of them. The sample contains 60,000 or so clones, 60% to 85% of which appear only once. What was sequenced was peripheral blood. The receptor source for this set is a human donor in a cohort sampled during active COVID-19. Both conserved end residues are part of each CDR3. A D gene is named only where the DNA matches it firmly. Where a row states a size, it is once, few, many or the class of an expanded clone; other rows omit it.

d_gene	abundance	j_gene	v_gene	CDR3nt	CDR3aa
.	.	TRBJ2-7	TRBV9	TGTGCCAGCAGCGTAGGCGTGGAGTGGCCTGACGAGCAGTACTTC	CASSVGVEWPDEQYF
TRBD1	.	TRBJ2-7	TRBV28	TGTGCCAGTTCTTTAGGACAGGGCGGTCAGGGCGAGCAGTACTTC	CASSLGQGGQGEQYF
.	.	TRBJ2-5	TRBV18	TGTGCCAGCTCACGAGGACAGAAAGAGACCCAGTACTTC	CASSRGQKETQYF
TRBD1	.	TRBJ1-2	TRBV28	TGTGCCAGCAGTGTTAGACAGGGTAGCTATGGCTACACCTTC	CASSVRQGSYGYTF
TRBD1	.	TRBJ2-7	TRBV23-1	TGCGCCAGCACTAAAAGAGGCAGGACAGGGGTCCTAACCGCCTACGAGCAGTACTTC	CASTKRGRTGVLTAYEQYF
.	.	TRBJ2-5	TRBV7-8	TGTGCCAGCAGCTTAGACCCGGAAGAGACCCAGTACTTC	CASSLDPEETQYF
.	few	TRBJ2-7	TRBV5-1	TGCGCCAGCAGCCTCGGGCAGGGATACTACGAGCAGTACTTC	CASSLGQGYYEQYF
TRBD1	.	TRBJ1-5	TRBV19	TGTGCCAGTATGAGGCGGGACAGGGGGCTGAGCAATCAGCCCCAGCATTTT	CASMRRDRGLSNQPQHF
.	.	TRBJ1-1	TRBV5-6	TGTGCCAGCAGCTTGGTGCCAGGCATGAACACTGAAGCTTTCTTT	CASSLVPGMNTEAFF
.	.	TRBJ2-7	TRBV5-1	TGCGCCAGCAGCCGACAGTCTGGGTCCTACGAGCAGTACTTC	CASSRQSGSYEQYF
TRBD1	.	TRBJ2-7	TRBV2	TGTGCCAGCAGAAATCCTCCGGGACAGGTTTCCTACGAGCAGTACTTC	CASRNPPGQVSYEQYF
TRBD1	.	TRBJ1-2	TRBV19	TGTGCCAGTACTCGCGACAGGGGCTATGGCTACACCTTC	CASTRDRGYGYTF
TRBD1	few	TRBJ1-1	TRBV15	TGTGCCACCAGCAGACGGACAGGCGTCGAAGCTTTCTTT	CATSRRTGVEAFF
TRBD2	.	TRBJ2-7	TRBV7-2	TGTGCCAGCAGCTCTGGGGCTAGCGGGAGAGCCTACGAGCAGTACTTC	CASSSGASGRAYEQYF
.	once	TRBJ2-7	TRBV21-1	TGTGCCAGCAGCAAAGGAGGGCGCCGAAGCGGTTTCTACGAGCAGTACTTC	CASSKGGRRSGFYEQYF
.	.	TRBJ1-5	TRBV19	TGTGCCTCTAGCAGGCGGGAGGTGAATCAGCCCCAGCATTTT	CASSRREVNQPQHF
.	.	TRBJ2-7	TRBV27	TGTGCCAGCAGTTTATCAGGGGGCTCCTACGAGCAGTACTTC	CASSLSGGSYEQYF
.	.	TRBJ2-7	TRBV10-3	TGTGCCATCAGTGAGTCTGCAGCCTACGAGCAGTACTTC	CAISESAAYEQYF
TRBD1	.	TRBJ1-5	TRBV28	TGTGCCAGCAGGTTGGGGACAGTCTATCAGCCCCAGCATTTT	CASRLGTVYQPQHF
.	.	TRBJ1-1	TRBV6-6	TGTGCCAGCAGTTACCTGGCAGGGGTGAACACTGAAGCTTTCTTT	CASSYLAGVNTEAFF
.	once	TRBJ2-1	TRBV19	TGTGCCAGTAGTACTTACGGGGCCGGGAGATCGGATGAGCAGTTCTTC	CASSTYGAGRSDEQFF
.	.	TRBJ1-4	TRBV2	TGTGCCAGCAGCGGAGGAAACATCGGCTGGGGTGAAAAACTGTTTTTT	CASSGGNIGWGEKLFF
.	.	TRBJ2-2	TRBV5-6	TGTGCCAGCACTTATTATGGGTACAGGGCGAACACCGGGGAGCTGTTTTTT	CASTYYGYRANTGELFF
.	.	TRBJ2-7	TRBV4-3	TGCGCCAGCAGCCAAGAAATACGGGAGTCCTACGAGCAGTACTTC	CASSQEIRESYEQYF
.	.	TRBJ1-1	TRBV18	TGTGCCAGCTCACCTAGTTCTAACACTGAAGCTTTCTTT	CASSPSSNTEAFF
.	few	TRBJ2-7	TRBV27	TGTGCCAGCAGTTTAGCCCAGGGTAAGGAGCAGTACTTC	CASSLAQGKEQYF
TRBD2	.	TRBJ2-1	TRBV28	TGTGCCAGCAGTTTTTTGGCGGGAGAGGGGTCCAATGAGCAGTTCTTC	CASSFLAGEGSNEQFF
TRBD1	.	TRBJ1-1	TRBV6-2/TRBV6-3	TGTGCCAGCAGTTACACCGGACAGGGGGCGGCAGCTTTCTTT	CASSYTGQGAAAFF